This entry lists 5 T cell receptor beta chains sequenced from one sample in a study of blood T cell repertoires in COVID-19. Generated by immunoSEQ multiplex PCR, the TCRdb table keeps only in-frame clones and is missing some. The sample includes around 280,000 clones, nearly 90% of them seen just once. Sequencing was carried out using peripheral blood. The receptors were sampled from a woman in her 30s with COVID-19, enrolled during active disease.

The genes are TRBV19 and TRBJ2-2; D uncertain. Trimming left V 3 bases short and J 2 bases short, with 7 bases between. Germline CDR1 and CDR2: LNHDA and SQIVND (reference sequence). CDR3 length equals 14 residues. The CDR3 nucleotides are TGTGCCAGTAGTATTCGAGTAAACACCGGGGAGCTGTTTTTT. It is translated as CASSIRVNTGELFF.

The J gene is TRBJ2-7, the V gene TRBV6-1, with 7 positions matching TRBD1. Germline lookup yields CDR1 MNHNS and CDR2 SASEGT. V lost 3 bases, J lost 1 base, and 6 bases stayed unmatched. This CDR3 region has 15 residues. The CDR3 DNA follows: TGTGCCAGCAGTGATAACACGGGACAGTCCTACGAGCAGTACTTC. This codes for CASSDNTGQSYEQYF.

V is TRBV9 and J is TRBJ1-3; D is ambiguous. The CDR3 covers 19 residues. Deletions cut 2 bases from V and 8 bases from J, with 29 bases between. Germline V gives CDR1 SGDLS, CDR2 YYNGEE. In DNA form, the CDR3 reads TGTGCCAGCAGCGTGGGTGCCGGGAGCCGACCGAATCCTGATGACACCATATATTTT. Residues: CASSVGAGSRPNPDDTIYF.

The genes are TRBV2 and TRBJ2-2, with TRBD1 as a possible D gene (6 bases). Germline-derived CDR1 and CDR2 are SNHLY and FYNNEI. The CDR3 totals 13 residues. The V gene lost 6 bases and the J gene lost 6 bases, with 11 bases spanning the gap. The CDR3 here is CASRAGVAGELFF. The CDR3 coding sequence is TGTGCCAGCAGGGCAGGGGTGGCCGGGGAGCTGTTTTTT.

This sequence joins TRBV4-2 and TRBJ2-7; 12 bases fit TRBD1. V lost 6 bases and J lost 7; bases outside the gene matches: 10. Germline lookup yields CDR1 LGHNA and CDR2 YNFKEQ. The CDR3 length is 15 residues. CDR3 DNA sequence: TGTGCCAGCAGTATCGGGGGGACAGGGGGCGGAGAGCAGTACTTC. Protein: CASSIGGTGGGEQYF.